These 9 T cell receptor beta chains share one sample of origin, sequenced in a study of blood T cell repertoires in COVID-19. Some clones are missing from TCRdb's copy, which holds only in-frame ones; the method was immunoSEQ multiplex PCR. Among about 12,000 clones, 70% to 75% were seen once, and the ten largest hold around 5.5%. Material for sequencing was peripheral blood. The receptor set was obtained from a man aged 55-75 years with COVID-19, enrolled during active disease.

The chain's CDR3 is CASSSLDSPYEQYF. In nucleotides, the CDR3 is TGCGCCAGCAGCTCTCTGGACAGTCCCTACGAGCAGTACTTC. The chain links TRBV5-1 to TRBJ2-7; tentatively, D is TRBD1 (6 bases). Trimming took 3 bases from V and 2 from J, leaving 12 bases between them. The germline V gene has CDR1 SGHRS and CDR2 YFSETQ. This CDR3 is 14 amino acids long.

This chain uses TRBV7-9 with TRBJ1-4, with a possible D match to TRBD1 (5 bases). CDR3 length: 14 amino acids. Trimming left V 6 bases short and J 5 bases short, with 13 bases between. CDR1 SEHNR and CDR2 FQNEAQ come from the germline V gene (reference sequence). CDR3 loop: CASRDRGMNEKLFF. CDR3 coding DNA: TGTGCCAGCAGAGATAGGGGAATGAATGAAAAACTGTTTTTT.

The V call is TRBV5-6, the J call TRBJ2-1, with 11 bases matching TRBD2. The CDR3 length is 18 residues. From germline, CDR1 is SGHDT and CDR2 YYEEEE. Unmatched junction bases numbered 7, after V lost 2 bases and J lost 0 bases. The CDR3 protein is CASSLRLAGGYSYNEQFF. The CDR3 bases are TGTGCCAGCAGCTTACGGCTAGCGGGGGGTTACTCCTACAATGAGCAGTTCTTC.

This chain uses TRBV5-6 with TRBJ1-3; no firm D call. CDR3 length equals 14 residues. Germline V gene lookup returns CDR1 SGHDT and CDR2 YYEEEE. V dropped 0 bases and J dropped 2 bases, with 6 bases sitting between them. CDR3 coding DNA: TGTGCCAGCAGCTTGGCCCCCACTGGAAACACCATATATTTT. It encodes CASSLAPTGNTIYF. The entire variable domain, with the rest obtained from reference TRBV5-6 and TRBJ1-3, is as follows: DAGVTQSPTHLIKTRGQQVTLRCSPKSGHDTVSWYQQALGQGPQFIFQYYEEEERQRGNFPDRFSGHQFPNYSSELNVNALLLGDSALYLCASSLAPTGNTIYFGEGSWLTVV.

The chain uses TRBV5-1 and TRBJ2-4; the D gene is possibly TRBD1 (6 bases). This CDR3 region has 14 residues. With 6 bases removed from V and 7 bases from J, the gap between germline ends came to 17 bases. In germline, CDR1 is SGHRS, CDR2 YFSETQ. For the CDR3, the DNA is TGCGCCAGCACCTCGGGGACAAATTCGAACATTCAGTACTTC. Protein: CASTSGTNSNIQYF. The variable domain in full, with the rest retrieved from reference TRBV5-1 and TRBJ2-4, is KAGVTQTPRYLIKTRGQQVTLSCSPISGHRSVSWYQQTPGQGLQFLFEYFSETQRNKGNFPGRFSGRQFSNSRSEMNVSTLELGDSALYLCASTSGTNSNIQYFGAGTRLSVL.

The rearrangement joins TRBV18 to TRBJ2-1, with D tentatively TRBD1 (6 bases). Germline CDR1 and CDR2: KGHSH and LQKENI. V was shortened by 3 bases and J by 4 bases, with 7 bases between the two germline ends. This CDR3 contains 13 residues. The CDR3 DNA reads as TGTGCCAGCTCACCTGACAGGTACAATGAGCAGTTCTTC. Amino acid sequence: CASSPDRYNEQFF. Variable domain in full (rest from reference TRBV18 and TRBJ2-1): NAGVMQNPRHLVRRRGQEARLRCSPMKGHSHVYWYRQLPEEGLKFMVYLQKENIIDESGMPKERFSAEFPKEGPSILRIQQVVRGDSAAYFCASSPDRYNEQFFGPGTRLTVL.

The genes are TRBV27 and TRBJ1-3, with D unresolved. The CDR3 totals 13 residues. V was clipped by 5 bases and J by 4 bases, with 9 bases between them. Germline lookup yields CDR1 MNHEY and CDR2 SMNVEV (reference sequence). This CDR3 is CASSPPSGNTIYF. In nucleotides, the CDR3 is TGTGCCAGCAGTCCCCCGTCCGGAAACACCATATATTTT.

This chain connects TRBV7-2 to TRBJ1-6; no clear D. This CDR3 contains 13 residues. Germline V gene lookup returns CDR1 SGHTA and CDR2 FQGNSA. The germline V and J ends were trimmed by 3 bases and 10 bases, with 10 bases remaining between them. The CDR3 coding sequence is TGTGCCAGCAGCTTGTACAAAGAATCACCCCTCCACTTT. As protein: CASSLYKESPLHF.

The chain uses TRBV3-1 (or the pseudogene TRBV3-2) and TRBJ1-2, with 8 bases that match TRBD1. The CDR3 covers 16 residues. After removal of 0 bases from V and 1 base from J, the junction contained 4 bases not matched to a gene. In germline, CDR1 is LGHDT, CDR2 YNNKEL (reference sequence). For the CDR3, the DNA is TGTGCCAGCAGCCAAGAGTTCGACAGGGGTAACTATGGCTACACCTTC. It yields the protein CASSQEFDRGNYGYTF.